This T cell receptor beta chain derives from a study of preoperative IRX-2 immunotherapy in early breast cancer. Profiled with immunoSEQ multiplex PCR; TCRdb holds only in-frame clones, not every one. The data show more than 35,000 clones, with 60% to 85% seen just once and about 1% held by the top ten. Treatment defined: preoperative locoregional IRX-2 cytokine immunotherapy. This phase Ib study tested locoregional IRX-2 cytokine immunotherapy given before surgery. CDR3 length: 12 amino acids. Trimming shortened V by 3 bases and J by 7 bases, and 7 bases separated the two germline ends. CDR1 and CDR2 (germline): LNHDA, SQIVND (reference sequence).

This TCR was sampled from a human donor with breast cancer. The chain uses TRBV19 and TRBJ1-5; no reliable D call. The starting material was tumor tissue, obtained after IRX-2 immunotherapy. The CDR3 sequence is CASSIIGQPQHF. The CDR3 bases are TGTGCCAGTAGTATTATTGGGCAGCCCCAGCATTTT.